Below are 15 T cell receptor beta chains sequenced from a single sample in a study of technical replicates of blood from a handful of donors. Profiled with immunoSEQ multiplex PCR; TCRdb holds only in-frame clones, not every one. The table has about 76,000 clones, roughly 90% seen once. The specimen sequenced was T cells isolated from PBMCs. These receptors came from a human donor in good health.

This clone appeared a single time. The chain uses TRBV12-5 and TRBJ1-1, with D tentatively TRBD1 (6 bases). Germline-derived CDR1 and CDR2 are LGHNT and FRNRAP. CDR3 length: 15 amino acids. The V end was cut by 4 bases, the J end by 1 base, with 13 bases between. CDR3 nucleotides: TGTGCTAGTGGTTCCCTTAGGGGGGGGAACACTGAAGCTTTCTTT. Protein product: CASGSLRGGNTEAFF.

CDR3 DNA: TGTGCCAGCAGCCCCACCGGGACTAGCGGGGCCTACGAGCAGTACTTC. Protein product: CASSPTGTSGAYEQYF. V gene TRBV7-2 combines with J gene TRBJ2-7, with TRBD2 matching over 13 bases. Germline V gene data show CDR1 as SGHTA and CDR2 as FQGNSA. V lost 5 bases to trimming and J lost 2 bases; unmatched junction nucleotides: 6. There are 16 residues in the CDR3.

The chain couples TRBV19 to TRBJ2-7; 8 bases align to TRBD2. The CDR3 extends over 13 amino acids. The ends lost 6 bases at V and 3 bases at J; junction bases unmatched: 4. Germline-derived CDR1 and CDR2 are LNHDA and SQIVND (reference sequence). Written as DNA, the CDR3 is TGTGCCAGTAGCAGGACTAGCAGCTACGAGCAGTACTTC. Its translation: CASSRTSSYEQYF.

This rearrangement joins TRBV11-2 to TRBJ2-5, with D uncertain. This CDR3 region has 12 residues. V was clipped by 1 base and J by 2 bases, with 2 bases between them. Germline CDR1 SGHAT, CDR2 FQNNGV. The CDR3 nucleotides read TGTGCCAGCAGCTTAGCGCAAGAGACCCAGTACTTC. As protein: CASSLAQETQYF.

The chain recombines TRBV15 with TRBJ2-7; D gene uncertain. The CDR3 consists of 13 residues. Trimming pared 4 bases from V and 4 bases from J, leaving 11 bases between. Germline CDR1 and CDR2: LNHNV and YYDKDF (reference sequence). The CDR3 coding sequence is TGTGCCACCAGCACGGGTTCGACGTACGAGCAGTACTTC. Translating it yields CATSTGSTYEQYF.

The J gene is TRBJ2-7, the V gene TRBV5-8, with 7 positions matching TRBD1. CDR1 and CDR2 from the germline V gene are SGHTS and YDEGEE. V shed 0 bases, J shed 2 bases, and the junction held 8 bases outside the gene matches. The CDR3 loop spans 16 amino acids. CDR3 nucleotides: TGTGCCAGCAGCTTGGTTGGGGACAGTCGACCCTACGAGCAGTACTTC. This translates into CASSLVGDSRPYEQYF.

This chain joins TRBV14 and TRBJ2-5; a possible D gene is TRBD1 (5 bases). V was pared by 1 base and J by 1 base, with 16 bases between. This CDR3 has 17 residues. CDR1 is SGHDN, CDR2 FVKESK, per germline. The CDR3 reads CASSQAAGLRPQETQYF. The DNA for the CDR3 is TGTGCCAGCAGCCAAGCGGCAGGGCTAAGACCCCAAGAGACCCAGTACTTC.

The rearrangement uses TRBV6-5 and TRBJ2-1; the D gene is possibly TRBD1 (6 bases). Germline CDR1 is MNHEY and CDR2 is SVGAGI. V lost 5 bases and J 8 bases, leaving 16 bases between the germline ends. This CDR3 region has 14 residues. CDR3 bases: TGTGCCAGCAGTCAGGGGCCAGGGGTGTATGAGCAGTTCTTC. Protein: CASSQGPGVYEQFF.

The rearrangement links TRBV6-5 to TRBJ1-2; TRBD1 aligns across 9 bases. Trimming removed 6 bases from V and 2 bases from J; junction bases left unmatched: 4. The germline V gene encodes CDR1 MNHEY and CDR2 SVGAGI. The CDR3 has 14 residues. The CDR3 DNA sequence: TGTGCCAGCAGCGGACAGGGGCGGAACTATGGCTACACCTTC. It specifies CASSGQGRNYGYTF.

V usage is TRBV5-4 and J usage is TRBJ2-7, with 12 positions matching TRBD2. This CDR3 is built from 20 residues. CDR1 SGHNT and CDR2 YYREEE come from the germline V gene (reference sequence). V lost 2 bases and J lost 2; bases outside the gene matches: 17. CDR3 sequence (DNA): TGTGCCAGCAGCTTTCTCCAGGGACTAGCGGGTATGCAAGCGGCCTACGAGCAGTACTTC. Protein sequence: CASSFLQGLAGMQAAYEQYF. The whole variable domain, remainder taken from reference TRBV5-4 and TRBJ2-7, is ETGVTQSPTHLIKTRGQQVTLRCSSQSGHNTVSWYQQALGQGPQFIFQYYREEENGRGNFPPRFSGLQFPNYSSELNVNALELDDSALYLCASSFLQGLAGMQAAYEQYFGPGTRLTVT.

This clone was detected once. This chain connects TRBV10-2 to TRBJ2-1, with 9 bases matching TRBD1. V gave up 10 bases and J gave up 4 bases; unmatched junction bases: 8. The CDR3 loop spans 14 amino acids. From germline, CDR1 is WSHSY and CDR2 SAAADI. The CDR3 DNA is TGCGCCATCATACGGGACAGGGAATACAATGAGCAGTTCTTC. This gives the protein CAIIRDREYNEQFF.

This chain uses TRBV2 with TRBJ2-5; D is undetermined. The CDR3 has 12 residues. Trimming took 5 bases from V and 2 from J, leaving 6 bases between them. Germline lookup yields CDR1 SNHLY and CDR2 FYNNEI. CDR3 DNA: TGTGCCAGCAGTTTGGCACAAGAGACCCAGTACTTC. This codes for CASSLAQETQYF. Based on the CDR3 plus reference TRBV2 and TRBJ2-5, the full variable domain is EPEVTQTPSHQVTQMGQEVILRCVPISNHLYFYWYRQILGQKVEFLVSFYNNEISEKSEIFDDQFSVERPDGSNFTLKIRSTKLEDSAMYFCASSLAQETQYFGPGTRLLVL.

CDR3 coding DNA: TGTGCCAGCAGGTGGACAGGGGGGACCTACGAGCAGTACTTC. It encodes CASRWTGGTYEQYF. The J gene is TRBJ2-7, the V gene TRBV28; 10 bases agree with TRBD1. Germline CDR1 is MDHEN and CDR2 is SYDVKM. Losses at the gene ends were 6 bases for V and 2 bases for J; bases not matched to a gene: 4. This CDR3 is 14 amino acids long.

The gene calls are TRBV20-1 and TRBJ1-2, with D unclear. Per germline, CDR1 DFQATT and CDR2 SNEGSKA (reference sequence). The V and J ends lost 4 bases and 4 bases respectively, with 7 bases between them. The CDR3 runs to 11 residues. DNA of the CDR3: TGCAGTGCTATCTACGTCTATGGCTACACCTTC. Residues: CSAIYVYGYTF.

This clone was found once. The chain carries TRBV2 and TRBJ1-5; TRBD1 matches at 12 bases. The CDR3 contains 21 residues. Germline trimming cut 3 bases from V and 0 bases from J; bases unmatched to any gene: 15. CDR1 and CDR2 from the germline V gene are SNHLY and FYNNEI. The CDR3 here is CASSDFGTGGAKIGSNQPQHF. As DNA, the CDR3 is TGTGCCAGCAGTGATTTCGGGACAGGGGGCGCGAAAATAGGTAGCAATCAGCCCCAGCATTTT.